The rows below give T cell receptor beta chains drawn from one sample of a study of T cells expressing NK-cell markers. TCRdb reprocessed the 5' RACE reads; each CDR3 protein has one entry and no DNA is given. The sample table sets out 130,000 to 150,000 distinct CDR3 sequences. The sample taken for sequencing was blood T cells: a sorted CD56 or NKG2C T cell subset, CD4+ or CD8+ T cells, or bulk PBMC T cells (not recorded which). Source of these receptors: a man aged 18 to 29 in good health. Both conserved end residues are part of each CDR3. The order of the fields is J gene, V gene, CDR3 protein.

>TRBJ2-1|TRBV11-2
CASRPAASGYNEQFF
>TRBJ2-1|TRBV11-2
CASTLGLAPEQFF
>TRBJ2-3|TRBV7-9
CASSSRGDTHTQYF
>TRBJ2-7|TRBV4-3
CASSQEMQGGYEQYF
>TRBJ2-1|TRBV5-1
CASALGLNEQFF
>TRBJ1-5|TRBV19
CASRWDTQWDQPQHF
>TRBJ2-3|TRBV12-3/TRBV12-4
CASSLEGPLSTDTQYF
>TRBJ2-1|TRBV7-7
CASSLAFAGNYNEQFF
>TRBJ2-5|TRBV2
CASSEYPGTGGQEETQYF
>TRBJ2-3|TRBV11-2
CASSLGPWSTDTQYF
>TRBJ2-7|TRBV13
CASSLKLGVLEQYF
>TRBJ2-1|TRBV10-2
CASSEIIAGVINEQFF
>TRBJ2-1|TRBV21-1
CASSKKTRSSYNEQFF
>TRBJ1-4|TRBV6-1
CASSHGGATNEKLFF
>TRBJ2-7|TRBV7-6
CASSTRGLGFYEQYF
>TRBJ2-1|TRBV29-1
CSVDPRGEEWFF
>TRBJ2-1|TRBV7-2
CASSLIKGYNEQFF
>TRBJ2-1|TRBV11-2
CASRAPEASYNEQFF
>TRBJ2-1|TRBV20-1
CSARDGGLAGPEQFF
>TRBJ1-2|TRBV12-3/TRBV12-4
CASSPGTSYGYTF
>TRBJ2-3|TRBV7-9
CASSQRRPAGTDTQYF
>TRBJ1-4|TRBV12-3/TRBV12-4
CASSPGETTNEKLFF